Shown below are 21 T cell receptor beta chains from a single sample sequenced in a study of shared clonotypes between healthy human individuals (dated by TCRdb to the early 2020s). Library preparation was by the immunoSEQ multiplex PCR assay. TCRdb limited this immuneACCESS table to in-frame rearrangements with V and J called. A share of clones is missing; checked studies link under half to unresolved V genes, and the rest is unexplained. The sample contains roughly 2.4 million clones, nearly 97% of them found a single time. The ten largest clones add up to 0.13% of the sample. The specimen was naive CD4+ T cells sorted from blood. In the paper's terms, the cell subset or site label means: CD45RA+ positively selected. The receptors here all came from a man aged 18 to 30 in good health.

The chain is built from TRBV2 and TRBJ2-1, with D maybe TRBD2 (6 bases). The CDR3 consists of 12 residues. Per germline, CDR1 SNHLY and CDR2 FYNNEI. V was pared by 9 bases and J by 4 bases, with 10 bases between. The CDR3: CARGAGYNEQFF. The CDR3 bases are TGTGCCAGGGGCGCGGGGTACAATGAGCAGTTCTTC.

The chain combines TRBV4-2 with TRBJ2-3, with 7 bases that match TRBD2. Germline lookup yields CDR1 LGHNA and CDR2 YNFKEQ. The CDR3 totals 17 residues. V shed 4 bases and J 1 base; nucleotides not matched to a gene: 11. In DNA form, the CDR3 reads TGTGCCAGCAGCCCTAGCATGGGGCTAGCGGGCACAGATACGCAGTATTTT. It translates to CASSPSMGLAGTDTQYF.

The V call is TRBV20-1, the J call TRBJ2-1; unclear D gene. CDR1 and CDR2 (germline): DFQATT, SNEGSKA (reference sequence). The V end lost 7 bases, the J end lost 2 bases, and 6 bases lay between the germline ends. This CDR3 comprises 11 residues. The CDR3 region has the DNA TGCAGTGTCAGCACCTACAATGAGCAGTTCTTC. It translates to CSVSTYNEQFF.

This clone was observed once. This rearrangement joins TRBV5-4 to TRBJ1-2, with a tentative D call TRBD1 (5 bases). Germline V gene data show CDR1 as SGHNT and CDR2 as YYREEE (reference sequence). This CDR3 is 11 amino acids long. V was shortened by 6 bases and J by 2 bases, with 5 bases between the two germline ends. The CDR3 reads CASKGNYGYTF. The CDR3 DNA reads TGTGCCAGCAAGGGGAACTATGGCTACACCTTC.

The chain recombines TRBV5-1 with TRBJ2-1, with D perhaps being TRBD1 or TRBD2 (5 bases each). Germline lookup yields CDR1 SGHRS and CDR2 YFSETQ. Trimming left V 3 bases short and J 5 bases short, with 15 bases between. This CDR3 has 15 amino acids. CDR3 DNA: TGCGCCAGCAGCTCGACCGGGACGGCGCACAATGAGCAGTTCTTC. It yields the protein CASSSTGTAHNEQFF.

As concerns this clone: At the DNA level, this CDR3 is encoded by other sequences in the same sample as well. This chain links TRBV5-1 with TRBJ2-5, with D possibly matching TRBD1 (5 bases). Trimming shortened V by 3 bases and J by 0 bases, and 6 bases separated the two germline ends. The CDR3 length is 13 residues. Germline V gene sequence: CDR1 SGHRS, CDR2 YFSETQ. CDR3 amino acids: CASSSDNQETQYF. CDR3 in DNA: TGCGCCAGCAGCTCGGACAACCAAGAGACCCAGTACTTC.

On this clone itself: This same CDR3 is encoded by further DNA sequences in the sample. This sequence joins TRBV11-2 and TRBJ2-1; TRBD2 matches 7 bases. The CDR3 sequence is 14 residues long. The germline V gene has CDR1 SGHAT and CDR2 FQNNGV. The ends lost 1 base at V and 3 bases at J; junction bases unmatched: 0. The CDR3 spells CASSLAGGYNEQFF. The CDR3, as DNA: TGTGCCAGCAGCTTAGCGGGAGGCTACAATGAGCAGTTCTTC.

This chain connects TRBV6-5 to TRBJ1-1; the match to TRBD1 covers 7 bases. Germline values: CDR1 MNHEY, CDR2 SVGAGI. The CDR3 is made up of 14 amino acids. The V and J ends lost 5 bases and 5 bases, in that order; junction bases with no gene match: 8. As DNA, the CDR3 is TGTGCCAGCAGTCCAGAGGGACAGAGAACTGAAGCTTTCTTT. This gives the protein CASSPEGQRTEAFF.

This chain connects TRBV29-1 to TRBJ2-1; D is ambiguous. The CDR3 contains 12 residues. The germline V gene encodes CDR1 SQVTM and CDR2 ANQGSEA. Deletions cut 6 bases from V and 2 bases from J, with 8 bases between. The CDR3 bases are TGCAGCGTGACCCGTACCTACAATGAGCAGTTCTTC. It is translated as CSVTRTYNEQFF.

A remark on this clone: Other DNA sequences in this specimen translate into the identical CDR3. V usage is TRBV6-6 and J usage is TRBJ2-3; D ambiguous. Trimming cost V 0 bases and J 2 bases, with 6 bases left between them. Germline values: CDR1 MNHNY, CDR2 SVGAGI (reference sequence). The CDR3 contains 14 residues. As DNA, the CDR3 is TGTGCCAGCAGTTACTCGGCGATCACAGATACGCAGTATTTT. Protein product: CASSYSAITDTQYF.

The chain couples TRBV29-1 to TRBJ2-7; perhaps D is TRBD1 or TRBD2 (5 bases each). The CDR3 extends over 13 amino acids. V lost 4 bases and J lost 5, with 15 bases in between. Germline lookup yields CDR1 SQVTM and CDR2 ANQGSEA. As DNA, the CDR3 is TGCAGCGTTGGACGGGTAGGGGACGACGAGCAGTACTTC. Translating it yields CSVGRVGDDEQYF.

This clone occurred once. This rearrangement joins TRBV6-1 to TRBJ2-1; TRBD1 matches 7 bases. CDR3 size: 15 residues. Germline assignment: CDR1 MNHNS and CDR2 SASEGT. J gave up 4 bases and V 6 bases, and 9 bases lay outside the gene matches. The CDR3 region is CASSKTGTDYNEQFF. The CDR3 nucleotides are TGTGCCAGCAGCAAGACCGGGACAGATTACAATGAGCAGTTCTTC.

On this clone itself: This CDR3 is also generated by other DNA sequences in the sample. The chain employs TRBV19 and TRBJ2-7; no clear D gene. CDR1 and CDR2 (germline): LNHDA, SQIVND (reference sequence). The CDR3 is made up of 13 amino acids. The V gene lost 3 bases and the J gene lost 1 base, with 7 bases spanning the gap. The CDR3 protein is CASSIGRSYEQYF. CDR3 DNA: TGTGCCAGTAGTATCGGCAGGTCCTACGAGCAGTACTTC. The full variable domain, completed using reference TRBV19 and TRBJ2-7, is DGGITQSPKYLFRKEGQNVTLSCEQNLNHDAMYWYRQDPGQGLRLIYYSQIVNDFQKGDIAEGYSVSREKKESFPLTVTSAQKNPTAFYLCASSIGRSYEQYFGPGTRLTVT.

This clone came up once. This CDR3 is also generated by other DNA sequences in the sample. This chain connects TRBV9 to TRBJ2-1; possibly TRBD1 for D (7 bases). Germline CDR1 and CDR2: SGDLS and YYNGEE. Between the trimmed V and J ends, which lost 4 bases and 0 bases, there was a span of 11 bases. CDR3 length: 15 amino acids. In DNA, the CDR3 is TGTGCCAGCAGCCCAGGGGGGAGCTCCTACAATGAGCAGTTCTTC. This sequence encodes CASSPGGSSYNEQFF.

The chain recombines TRBV5-6 with TRBJ1-2; D is possibly TRBD1 (5 bases). CDR3 length: 15 residues. V was trimmed by 1 base and J by 4 bases, leaving 14 bases between them. Per the germline V gene, CDR1 is SGHDT and CDR2 is YYEEEE. As DNA, the CDR3 is TGTGCCAGCAGCTTGCTCCCAGGGAACCTCTATGGCTACACCTTC. It translates to CASSLLPGNLYGYTF.

The chain joins TRBV5-1 to TRBJ1-2; 8 positions match TRBD1. This CDR3 contains 15 residues. Germline assignment: CDR1 SGHRS and CDR2 YFSETQ. Unmatched junction bases numbered 7, after V lost 4 bases and J lost 2 bases. The DNA for the CDR3 is TGCGCCAGCAGCCCAAGGACAGGGTCGAACTATGGCTACACCTTC. Its protein is CASSPRTGSNYGYTF.

The chain uses TRBV10-3 and TRBJ1-2, with 7 bases lining up with TRBD1. CDR1 is ENHRY and CDR2 is SYGVKD in the germline V gene. V shed 6 bases and J 7 bases; nucleotides not matched to a gene: 17. The CDR3 consists of 16 residues. In DNA, the CDR3 is TGTGCCATCAGGGAGGACAGGCTGGGACTCCAGGGTGGCTACACCTTC. Its protein product is CAIREDRLGLQGGYTF.

The chain couples TRBV7-9 to TRBJ2-4; 8 nucleotides match TRBD1. This CDR3 has 16 amino acids. Germline CDR1 and CDR2: SEHNR and FQNEAQ (reference sequence). After removal of 3 bases from V and 0 bases from J, the junction contained 4 bases not matched to a gene. In DNA form, the CDR3 reads TGTGCCAGCAGCTTTACAGGGGGTGAAGCCAAAAACATTCAGTACTTC. Translated, it gives CASSFTGGEAKNIQYF.

The gene calls are TRBV6-6 and TRBJ2-3; weak D call: TRBD2 (6 bases). The CDR3 is 15 residues long. The V gene's germline CDR1 is MNHNY and CDR2 SVGAGI (reference sequence). V was shortened by 2 bases and J by 5 bases, with 14 bases between the two germline ends. The CDR3 is CASSYRSGAGDTQYF. The CDR3 DNA reads TGTGCCAGCAGTTACAGATCGGGAGCGGGAGATACGCAGTATTTT.

This clone was observed once. The chain employs TRBV27 and TRBJ1-3, with 8 bases matching TRBD1. This CDR3 region has 15 residues. The germline CDR1 and CDR2 sequences are MNHEY and SMNVEV (reference sequence). After removal of 5 bases from V and 5 bases from J, the junction contained 8 bases not matched to a gene. DNA of the CDR3: TGTGCCAGCAGTCCGATAGACAGGGGTCGAAACACCATATATTTT. It yields the protein CASSPIDRGRNTIYF.

The rearrangement links TRBV5-1 to TRBJ2-7, with TRBD1 identical over 9 bases. Germline assignment: CDR1 SGHRS and CDR2 YFSETQ. This CDR3 contains 15 residues. The V segment lost 1 base and the J segment 2 bases; nucleotides outside the gene matches: 4. CDR3 sequence: CASSLWRDRAYEQYF. CDR3 bases: TGCGCCAGCAGCTTGTGGCGGGACAGGGCCTACGAGCAGTACTTC.